This T cell receptor beta chain emerged from a study of blood T cell repertoires in COVID-19. Germline loops: CDR1 MNHEY, CDR2 SVGAGI. This CDR3 has 14 residues. With 6 bases clipped from V and 0 bases from J, the junction kept 5 bases outside the gene matches. The participants were between roughly 18 and 100 years old and came from roughly 25 US areas. TCRdb's table, derived via immunoSEQ multiplex PCR, lists solely in-frame clones and lacks some. The profile shows some 380,000 clones, roughly 88% of them singletons. The material sequenced was PBMCs or T cells enriched from blood (not recorded which). This clonotype was obtained from a woman aged 40 to 50 with acute COVID-19. This chain joins TRBV6-5 and TRBJ2-7, with 7 bases that match TRBD1. CDR3 sequence: CASRDDRVSYEQYF. In nucleotides, the CDR3 is TGTGCCAGCAGAGATGACAGGGTCTCCTACGAGCAGTACTTC.